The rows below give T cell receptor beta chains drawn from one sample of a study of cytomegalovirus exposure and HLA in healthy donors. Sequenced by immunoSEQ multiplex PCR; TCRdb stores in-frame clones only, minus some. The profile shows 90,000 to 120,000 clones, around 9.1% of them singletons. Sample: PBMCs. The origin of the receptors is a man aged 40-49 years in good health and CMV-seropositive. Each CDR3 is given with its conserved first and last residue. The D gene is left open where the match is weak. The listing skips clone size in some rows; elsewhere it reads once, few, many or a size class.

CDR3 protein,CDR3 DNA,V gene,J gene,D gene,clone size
CASSYSGSGSSYEQYF,TGTGCCAGCAGTTACTCTGGTAGCGGGAGCTCCTACGAGCAGTACTTC,TRBV6-5,TRBJ2-7,TRBD2,-
CASSVGQSQETQYF,TGTGCCAGCAGTGTCGGACAGTCCCAAGAGACCCAGTACTTC,TRBV6-1,TRBJ2-5,-,few
CASSRSGCLAAGELFF,TGTGCCAGCAGCAGAAGTGGGTGCCTAGCTGCCGGGGAGCTGTTTTTT,TRBV21-1,TRBJ2-2,-,few
CASSLGSWYSYEQYF,TGTGCCAGCAGCTTGGGCAGTTGGTACTCCTACGAGCAGTACTTC,TRBV5-4,TRBJ2-7,-,few
CAISELMETQYF,TGTGCCATCAGTGAGTTAATGGAGACCCAGTACTTC,TRBV10-3,TRBJ2-5,-,few
CASGDGRGTDTQYF,TGCGCCAGTGGGGACGGGAGGGGGACAGATACGCAGTATTTT,TRBV5-1,TRBJ2-3,TRBD2,few
CASSSIDRVHAYF,TGTGCCAGCAGCTCTATTGACAGGGTTCACGCGTACTTC,TRBV28,TRBJ2-7,TRBD1,-
CASSLGRSYEQYF,TGTGCCAGCAGCTTAGGCCGGTCCTACGAGCAGTACTTC,TRBV7-9,TRBJ2-7,-,few
CASSSTGGLAGGETQYF,TGTGCCAGCAGCTCTACGGGTGGACTAGCGGGGGGAGAGACCCAGTACTTC,TRBV7-3,TRBJ2-5,TRBD2,-
CASSLGPPTGVLGNEQFF,TGTGCCAGCAGCTTAGGGCCCCCGACAGGGGTTCTTGGTAATGAGCAGTTCTTC,TRBV7-2,TRBJ2-1,TRBD1,few
CASSLAAGQGFGNTIYF,TGCGCCAGCAGCCTGGCGGCGGGACAGGGGTTTGGAAACACCATATATTTT,TRBV5-1,TRBJ1-3,TRBD1,few
CASSFGAGGFTNEQFF,TGTGCCAGCAGCTTTGGTGCGGGAGGGTTTACGAATGAGCAGTTCTTC,TRBV5-6,TRBJ2-1,TRBD2,-
CASSLSQGSRAFF,TGTGCCAGCAGTTTAAGTCAGGGCTCACGAGCTTTCTTT,TRBV6-5,TRBJ1-1,-,few
CASTGGDQETQYF,TGCGCCAGCACCGGGGGGGACCAAGAGACCCAGTACTTC,TRBV5-1,TRBJ2-5,TRBD2,-
CASSFSSGSLAGELFF,TGTGCCAGCAGCTTCTCTAGCGGGAGTTTGGCCGGGGAGCTGTTTTTT,TRBV5-8,TRBJ2-2,TRBD2,-
CASSLLSVWNEQFF,TGCGCCAGCAGCCTACTATCAGTGTGGAATGAGCAGTTCTTC,TRBV4-1,TRBJ2-1,-,few
CASTRGRAAGELFF,TGTGCCAGCACAAGAGGGAGGGCGGCCGGGGAGCTGTTTTTT,TRBV6-1,TRBJ2-2,TRBD2,-
CASSGPGTGGGQPQHF,TGTGCCAGCAGTGGCCCCGGGACAGGGGGCGGTCAGCCCCAGCATTTT,TRBV28,TRBJ1-5,TRBD1,few
CASSDGVDFEKLFF,TGTGCCAGCAGTGACGGAGTGGACTTTGAAAAACTGTTTTTT,TRBV25-1,TRBJ1-4,-,few
CASSFPGGYSNQPQHF,TGTGCCAGCAGCTTCCCAGGGGGCTATAGCAATCAGCCCCAGCATTTT,TRBV6-6,TRBJ1-5,TRBD1,-
CASRPSIGTGRGGYTF,TGTGCCAGCAGACCCTCAATCGGGACAGGGAGGGGTGGCTACACCTTC,TRBV6-4,TRBJ1-2,TRBD1,-
CASSRGPGDTQYF,TGTGCCAGCAGCAGGGGGCCAGGAGATACGCAGTATTTT,TRBV5-8,TRBJ2-3,TRBD1,few
CSVGFGDSYGQYF,TGCAGCGTTGGTTTCGGAGATTCCTACGGGCAGTACTTC,TRBV29-1,TRBJ2-7,-,once
CASSFDGNSGNTIYF,TGTGCCAGCAGTTTCGACGGGAACTCTGGAAACACCATATATTTT,TRBV27,TRBJ1-3,-,few
CASSHPGQGSYEQYF,TGTGCCAGCAGCCATCCGGGACAGGGTTCGTACGAGCAGTACTTC,TRBV13,TRBJ2-7,TRBD1,-
CASSLGTLTDGYTF,TGCGCCAGCAGCCTTGGGACTCTGACGGATGGCTACACCTTC,TRBV5-1,TRBJ1-2,-,few
CASSPGSGANVLTF,TGTGCCAGCAGCCCGGGCTCTGGGGCCAACGTCCTGACTTTC,TRBV7-3,TRBJ2-6,-,few
CASSELGTGYEQFF,TGTGCCAGCTCAGAACTTGGGACAGGGTATGAGCAGTTCTTC,TRBV18,TRBJ2-1,TRBD1,-
CASSSSRADTQYF,TGTGCCAGTAGTTCCTCACGCGCAGATACGCAGTATTTT,TRBV19,TRBJ2-3,-,-
CASSLEAVVAQYF,TGCGCCAGCAGCTTGGAAGCGGTTGTAGCGCAGTACTTC,TRBV5-1,TRBJ2-7,-,few
CASSGTGRVNYGYTF,TGTGCCAGCAGCGGGACAGGGAGGGTTAACTATGGCTACACCTTC,TRBV9,TRBJ1-2,TRBD1,-
CASSQVAGGPAEQFF,TGTGCCAGCAGCCAAGTAGCGGGAGGGCCCGCGGAGCAGTTCTTC,TRBV14,TRBJ2-1,TRBD2,few
CATTRDRDLHIQYF,TGTGCCACCACCCGGGACAGGGATTTACACATTCAGTACTTC,TRBV7-9,TRBJ2-4,TRBD1,few
CASSPTSGSYEQYF,TGTGCCAGCAGCCCGACTAGCGGGAGCTACGAGCAGTACTTC,TRBV7-6,TRBJ2-7,TRBD2,few
CAISESVVTEAFF,TGTGCCATCAGTGAATCGGTTGTCACTGAAGCTTTCTTT,TRBV10-3,TRBJ1-1,-,-
CASRPPASGLETQYF,TGTGCCAGCAGACCCCCGGCTAGCGGGCTGGAGACCCAGTACTTC,TRBV6-1,TRBJ2-5,TRBD2,few
CASSLNTGYNEQFF,TGTGCCAGCAGCCTGAATACAGGTTACAATGAGCAGTTCTTC,TRBV7-3,TRBJ2-1,-,-
CASSWGTKGSYNEQFF,TGTGCCAGCAGTTGGGGGACTAAGGGGTCCTACAATGAGCAGTTCTTC,TRBV27,TRBJ2-1,TRBD2,-
CASSLGQVYTDTQYF,TGTGCCAGCAGCTTAGGACAGGTATACACAGATACGCAGTATTTT,TRBV7-9,TRBJ2-3,-,few
CALLNDRAVCGANVLTF,TGTGCCTTGCTAAACGACAGGGCGGTGTGCGGGGCCAACGTCCTGACTTTC,TRBV28,TRBJ2-6,TRBD1,few
CSARGSDTQYF,TGCAGTGCCCGGGGTTCAGATACGCAGTATTTT,TRBV20-1,TRBJ2-3,-,few
CASRNSLRGEKLFF,TGTGCCAGCAGGAATAGTCTCAGAGGGGAAAAACTGTTTTTT,TRBV7-9,TRBJ1-4,-,few
CASRGGTGSGELFF,TGTGCCAGCAGGGGGGGGACAGGGTCCGGGGAGCTGTTTTTT,TRBV13,TRBJ2-2,TRBD1,few
CASSARDWAYEQYF,TGTGCCAGCAGCGCCCGGGATTGGGCCTACGAGCAGTACTTC,TRBV7-9,TRBJ2-7,-,-
CAISESNSGALAKNIQYF,TGTGCCATCAGTGAGTCGAATAGTGGGGCACTAGCCAAAAACATTCAGTACTTC,TRBV10-3,TRBJ2-4,-,few
CASSLQENEKLFF,TGCGCCAGCAGCCTACAGGAGAATGAAAAACTGTTTTTT,TRBV5-1,TRBJ1-4,-,-
CASSSLDRAYEQYF,TGCGCCAGCAGCTCCCTCGACAGGGCCTACGAGCAGTACTTC,TRBV5-1,TRBJ2-7,TRBD1,few
CASSPGTGVNEQFF,TGTGCCAGCAGTCCCGGGACAGGGGTGAATGAGCAGTTCTTC,TRBV2,TRBJ2-1,TRBD1,few